This T cell receptor beta chain emerged from a study of blood T cell repertoires in COVID-19 (dated by TCRdb to 2019 to 2021). Regarding the study in general: Samples covering the acute and convalescent phases of COVID-19 were provided by collaborators in the United States, Italy and Spain. Samples were obtained from the ongoing ImmuneRACE study (first 160 participants) and from about 1,300 subjects provided by 6 global collaborators. The prospective study material was composed of cDNA or gDNA derived from T cells, B-cell-depleted T cells, or PBMCs. Where available, HLA class I and class II types were obtained from metadata supplied by the sample provider rather than from assay-based typing. The dataset comprised deeply sampled blood TCRbeta repertoires from subjects exposed to, actively infected with, or recovered from COVID-19. The repertoires were made available in a free public database intended to serve as a resource for research on the immune response to SARS-CoV-2. A de-identified subject ID, COVID-19 status, age in years and sex were almost always included in the sample metadata. Beyond this particular receptor, the publication reports: The amount of clinical and demographic metadata varied by source and participant and was provided uncurated.

V loses 6 bases at its end and J loses 2 bases; junction bases beyond the gene matches: 6. The CDR3 contains 15 residues, cysteine and phenylalanine counted. Only the CDR3 region is kept as DNA, spanning 45 bases read in frame from base 1. CDR1 and CDR2 are read off the germline V gene as SGHVS and FQNEAQ. Whole blood was collected in K2EDTA tubes by collaborating institutions according to the institutions' own protocols. For TCRbeta analysis, collaborator samples were shipped as frozen whole blood, as isolated PBMCs, or as DNA extracted from either sample type. The immunoSEQ Assay, a bias-controlled multiplex PCR, was used to amplify TCRbeta CDR3 regions from genomic DNA. The original pipeline was this. The number of nucleated cells in each sample was estimated from the amplification of reference gene primers within the assay. To quantify the absolute abundance of each unique TCRbeta CDR3 rearrangement, sequence reads were collapsed and filtered. For each sample, productive Simpson clonality was calculated as the square root of Simpson's diversity index over productive rearrangements. As stored in TCRdb, this immuneACCESS dataset retains in-frame rearrangements with V and J assigned. A fraction of the clones does not appear; measured against another copy, unresolved V genes explain less than half of the discrepancy, and the remainder lacks a known reason. The DNA was the basis for D and trimming; V, J and clone size are from that table. The sample profile shows more than 70,000 clones; around 89% of them were found once. The ten largest clones represent about 9% of the sample.

A word on this clone: No cognate antigen has been identified for it. Nothing much larger sits one base from this clone, and base qualities are not available.

Material: peripheral blood. The V gene is TRBV7-8 and the J gene is TRBJ2-7; the central 11 bases match TRBD2. This sequence was found in a human donor in a cohort sampled during active COVID-19. The nucleotide sequence reads TGTGCCAGCAGACCTAGCGGGGGGACCACCTACGAGCAGTACTTC. Translated, it reads CASRPSGGTTYEQYF.